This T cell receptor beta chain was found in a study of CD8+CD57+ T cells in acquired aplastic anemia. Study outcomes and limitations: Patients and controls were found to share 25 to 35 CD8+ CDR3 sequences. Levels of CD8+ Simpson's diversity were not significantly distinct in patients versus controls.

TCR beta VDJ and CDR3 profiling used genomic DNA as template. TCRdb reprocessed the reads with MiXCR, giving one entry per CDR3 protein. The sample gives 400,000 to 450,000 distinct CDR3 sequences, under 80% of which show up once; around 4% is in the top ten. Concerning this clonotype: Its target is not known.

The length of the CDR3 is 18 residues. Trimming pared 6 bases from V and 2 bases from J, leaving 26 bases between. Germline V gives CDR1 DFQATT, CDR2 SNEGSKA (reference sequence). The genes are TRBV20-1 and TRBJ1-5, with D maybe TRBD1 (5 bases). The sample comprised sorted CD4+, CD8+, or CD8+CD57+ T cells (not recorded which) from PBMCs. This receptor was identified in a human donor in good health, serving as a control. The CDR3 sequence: CSAPPKTGGGIGNQPQHF. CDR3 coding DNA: TGCAGTGCCCCCCCGAAGACCGGGGGAGGAATAGGCAATCAGCCCCAGCATTTT.